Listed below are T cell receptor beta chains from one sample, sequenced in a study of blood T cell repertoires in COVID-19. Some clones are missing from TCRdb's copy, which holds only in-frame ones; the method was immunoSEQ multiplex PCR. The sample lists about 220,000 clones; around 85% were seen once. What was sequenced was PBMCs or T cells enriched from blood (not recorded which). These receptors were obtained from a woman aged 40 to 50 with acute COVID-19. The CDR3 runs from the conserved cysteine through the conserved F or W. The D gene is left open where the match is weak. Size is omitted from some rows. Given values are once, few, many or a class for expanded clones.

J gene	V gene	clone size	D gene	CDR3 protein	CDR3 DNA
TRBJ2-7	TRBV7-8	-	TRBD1	CASSPGTGGPYEQYF	TGTGCCAGCAGCCCGGGGACAGGGGGCCCCTACGAGCAGTACTTC
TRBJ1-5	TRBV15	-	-	CATSRTGGRNQPQHF	TGTGCCACCAGCAGGACGGGAGGACGCAATCAGCCCCAGCATTTT
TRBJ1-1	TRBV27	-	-	CASSLSGDKKAFF	TGTGCCAGCAGTTTATCGGGGGACAAGAAGGCTTTCTTT
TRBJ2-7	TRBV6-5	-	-	CASRGTGFEQYF	TGTGCCAGCAGGGGAACAGGGTTCGAGCAGTACTTC
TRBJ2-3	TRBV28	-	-	CASSFSLEGDTDTQYF	TGTGCCAGCAGTTTCTCTCTCGAAGGGGACACGGATACGCAGTATTTT
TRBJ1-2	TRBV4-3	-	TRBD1	CASSQDRTGGAYGYTF	TGCGCCAGCAGCCAAGATCGGACAGGGGGCGCGTATGGCTACACCTTC
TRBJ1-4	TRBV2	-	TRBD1	CASRLGQGATNEKLFF	TGTGCCAGCAGATTGGGACAGGGGGCAACTAATGAAAAACTGTTTTTT
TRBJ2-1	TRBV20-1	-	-	CSAKDYPEQFF	TGCAGTGCTAAGGACTACCCTGAGCAGTTCTTC
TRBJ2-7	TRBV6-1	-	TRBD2	CASSEGGRANEQYF	TGTGCCAGCAGTGAAGGCGGGAGGGCCAACGAGCAGTACTTC
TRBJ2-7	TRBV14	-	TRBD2	CASSQDQLANGYEQYF	TGTGCCAGCAGCCAAGATCAACTAGCGAACGGCTACGAGCAGTACTTC
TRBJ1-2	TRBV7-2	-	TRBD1	CASSLDRGLVTNYGYTF	TGTGCCAGCAGCTTAGACAGGGGGCTCGTCACTAACTATGGCTACACCTTC
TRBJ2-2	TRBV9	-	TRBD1	CASSTGQGTGELFF	TGTGCCAGCAGCACTGGACAGGGCACCGGGGAGCTGTTTTTT
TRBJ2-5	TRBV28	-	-	CASSSRAETQYF	TGTGCCAGCAGCAGCAGGGCGGAGACCCAGTACTTC
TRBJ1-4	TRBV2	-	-	CASTPSGTREEKLFF	TGTGCCAGCACTCCATCCGGGACCCGGGAGGAAAAACTGTTTTTT
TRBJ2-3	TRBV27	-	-	CASSPLGPGKVTQYF	TGTGCCAGCAGCCCCCTCGGCCCGGGGAAGGTTACGCAGTATTTT
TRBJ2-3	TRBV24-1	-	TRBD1	CATSGTRQGVFGAQYF	TGTGCCACCAGTGGGACGCGACAGGGGGTCTTTGGGGCGCAGTATTTT
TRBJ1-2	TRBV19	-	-	CASSKGTIANYGYTF	TGTGCCAGTAGTAAAGGGACAATAGCTAACTATGGCTACACCTTC
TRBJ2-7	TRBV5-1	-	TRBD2	CASSLEGSGGEQYF	TGCGCCAGCAGCTTGGAGGGAAGCGGGGGCGAGCAGTACTTC
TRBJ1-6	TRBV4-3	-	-	CASSQADGGPGSPLHF	TGCGCCAGCAGCCAAGCCGACGGGGGGCCGGGTTCACCCCTCCACTTT
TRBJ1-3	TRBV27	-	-	CASSLTPDHRQPSGNTIYF	TGTGCCAGCAGTTTAACTCCCGACCACAGACAGCCCTCTGGAAACACCATATATTTT
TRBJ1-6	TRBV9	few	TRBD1	CASSVTTGTGNSPLHF	TGTGCCAGCAGCGTAACGACCGGGACAGGAAATTCACCCCTCCACTTT
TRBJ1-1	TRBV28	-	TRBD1	CASSSGGSNTEAFF	TGTGCCAGCAGTTCAGGGGGCTCGAACACTGAAGCTTTCTTT
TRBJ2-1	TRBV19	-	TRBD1	CASRDRGLNEQFF	TGTGCCAGTAGGGACAGGGGGCTGAATGAGCAGTTCTTC
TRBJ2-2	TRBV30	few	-	CALSPGAANTGELFF	TGTGCCCTGAGCCCAGGGGCAGCCAACACCGGGGAGCTGTTTTTT
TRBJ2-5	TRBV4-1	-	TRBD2	CASSQDRLAGRETQYF	TGCGCCAGCAGCCAGGACCGACTAGCGGGGAGGGAGACCCAGTACTTC
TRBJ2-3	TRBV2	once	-	CASNDGSSGTDTQYF	TGTGCCAGCAACGACGGGTCATCTGGCACAGATACGCAGTATTTT
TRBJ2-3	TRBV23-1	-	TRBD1	CASRDPQRGGRGTDTQYF	TGCGCCAGCCGAGATCCCCAACGAGGGGGCAGAGGCACAGATACGCAGTATTTT
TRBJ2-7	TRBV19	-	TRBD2	CASSIAGGSSYEQYF	TGTGCCAGTAGTATAGCGGGAGGGTCCTCCTACGAGCAGTACTTC
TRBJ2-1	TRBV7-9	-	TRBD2	CASIISGGSYNEQFF	TGTGCCAGCATCATTAGCGGGGGGTCTTACAATGAGCAGTTCTTC
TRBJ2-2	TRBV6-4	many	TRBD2	CASSDGGDTGELFF	TGTGCCAGCAGTGACGGGGGGGACACCGGGGAGCTGTTTTTT
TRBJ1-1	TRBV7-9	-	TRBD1	CASSLDRGARAFF	TGTGCCAGCAGCTTAGACAGGGGGGCACGAGCTTTCTTT
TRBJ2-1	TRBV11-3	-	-	CASSLRVGGEQFF	TGTGCCAGCAGCTTAAGGGTGGGAGGTGAGCAGTTCTTC
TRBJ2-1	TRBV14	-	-	CASSLSGVSYNEQFF	TGTGCCAGCAGCCTCTCGGGAGTTTCCTACAATGAGCAGTTCTTC
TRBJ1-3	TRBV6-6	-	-	CASTSPVGNTIYF	TGTGCCAGCACCTCACCCGTCGGGAACACCATATATTTT
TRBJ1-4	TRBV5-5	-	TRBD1	CASSTGTGGGNEKLFF	TGTGCCAGCAGCACCGGGACAGGGGGCGGGAATGAAAAACTGTTTTTT
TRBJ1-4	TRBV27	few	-	CASRSWREEKLFF	TGTGCCAGCAGATCCTGGAGGGAGGAAAAACTGTTTTTT
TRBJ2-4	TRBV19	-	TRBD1	CASSTRDRGVGKNIQYF	TGTGCCAGTAGTACAAGGGACAGGGGGGTAGGCAAAAACATTCAGTACTTC
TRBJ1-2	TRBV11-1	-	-	CASSSDWGNGYTF	TGTGCCAGCAGCTCCGATTGGGGCAATGGCTACACCTTC
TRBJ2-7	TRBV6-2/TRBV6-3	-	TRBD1	CASSYETGGNEQYF	TGTGCCAGCAGTTACGAGACAGGGGGAAACGAGCAGTACTTC
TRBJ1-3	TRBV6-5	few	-	CASSYTRQAGNTIYF	TGTGCCAGCAGTTACACCCGACAGGCTGGAAACACCATATATTTT
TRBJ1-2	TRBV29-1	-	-	CSVAQGGGYTF	TGCAGCGTTGCCCAGGGAGGTGGCTACACCTTC
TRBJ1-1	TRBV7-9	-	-	CASSQFTNEAFF	TGTGCCAGCAGCCAATTCACAAATGAAGCTTTCTTT
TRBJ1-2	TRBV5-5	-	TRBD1	CASSLGGGVYGYTF	TGTGCCAGCAGCTTGGGAGGGGGCGTCTATGGCTACACCTTC
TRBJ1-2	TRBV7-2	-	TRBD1	CASSPTGGKVVSSF	TGTGCCAGCAGCCCCACAGGGGGCAAGGTTGTATCCTCCTTC
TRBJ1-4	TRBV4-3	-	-	CASSQRGGGTNEKLFF	TGCGCCAGCAGCCAGAGGGGAGGGGGGACTAATGAAAAACTGTTTTTT
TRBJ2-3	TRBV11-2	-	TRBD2	CASSLGTSGRSDTQYF	TGTGCCAGCAGCTTAGGGACTAGCGGGAGGTCAGATACGCAGTATTTT
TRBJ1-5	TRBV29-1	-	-	CSVLSTDQPQHF	TGCAGCGTTCTAAGTACCGATCAGCCCCAGCATTTT
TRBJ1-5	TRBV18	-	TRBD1	CASSVGTGGSNQPQHF	TGTGCCAGCTCAGTCGGGACAGGGGGCAGCAATCAGCCCCAGCATTTT
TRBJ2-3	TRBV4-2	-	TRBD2	CASSPFGTSGGTDTQYF	TGTGCCAGCAGCCCCTTCGGGACTAGCGGCGGCACAGATACGCAGTATTTT
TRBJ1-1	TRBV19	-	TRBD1	CASSIGHRGGNTEAFF	TGTGCCAGTAGTATAGGCCACAGGGGGGGAAACACTGAAGCTTTCTTT
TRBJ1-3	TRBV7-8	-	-	CASSSDTTSGNTIYF	TGTGCCAGCAGCTCGGACACCACCTCTGGAAACACCATATATTTT
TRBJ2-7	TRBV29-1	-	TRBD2	CSVSGGNLYEQYF	TGCAGCGTTTCCGGGGGGAACCTTTACGAGCAGTACTTC
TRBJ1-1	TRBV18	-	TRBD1	CASSPSTGFEAFF	TGTGCCAGCTCACCATCGACAGGGTTTGAAGCTTTCTTT
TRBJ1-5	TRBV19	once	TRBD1	CASRDRGGSLSNQPQHF	TGTGCCAGTCGCGACAGGGGGGGATCCCTGAGCAATCAGCCCCAGCATTTT
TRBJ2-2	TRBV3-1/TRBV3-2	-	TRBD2	CASSQLGTSGTNTGELFF	TGTGCCAGCAGCCAACTTGGGACTAGCGGGACAAACACCGGGGAGCTGTTTTTT
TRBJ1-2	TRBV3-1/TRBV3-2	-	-	CASSPLIVSYGYTF	TGTGCCAGCAGCCCGCTAATTGTGAGCTATGGCTACACCTTC
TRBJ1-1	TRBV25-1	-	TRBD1	CASSEYTLGQTNTEAFF	TGTGCCAGCAGTGAATATACCCTGGGACAGACAAACACTGAAGCTTTCTTT